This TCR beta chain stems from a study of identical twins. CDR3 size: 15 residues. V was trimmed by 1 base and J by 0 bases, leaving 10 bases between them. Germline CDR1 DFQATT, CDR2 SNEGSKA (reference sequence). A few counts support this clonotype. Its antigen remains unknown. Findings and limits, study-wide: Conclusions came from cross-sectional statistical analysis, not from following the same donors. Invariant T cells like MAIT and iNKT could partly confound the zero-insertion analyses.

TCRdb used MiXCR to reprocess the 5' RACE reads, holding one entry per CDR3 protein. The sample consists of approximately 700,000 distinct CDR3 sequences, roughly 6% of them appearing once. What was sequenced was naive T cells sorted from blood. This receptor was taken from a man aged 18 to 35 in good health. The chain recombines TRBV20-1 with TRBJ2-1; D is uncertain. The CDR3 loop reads CSARGGLPSYNEQFF. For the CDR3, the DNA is TGCAGTGCTAGAGGTGGTCTGCCCTCCTACAATGAGCAGTTCTTC.